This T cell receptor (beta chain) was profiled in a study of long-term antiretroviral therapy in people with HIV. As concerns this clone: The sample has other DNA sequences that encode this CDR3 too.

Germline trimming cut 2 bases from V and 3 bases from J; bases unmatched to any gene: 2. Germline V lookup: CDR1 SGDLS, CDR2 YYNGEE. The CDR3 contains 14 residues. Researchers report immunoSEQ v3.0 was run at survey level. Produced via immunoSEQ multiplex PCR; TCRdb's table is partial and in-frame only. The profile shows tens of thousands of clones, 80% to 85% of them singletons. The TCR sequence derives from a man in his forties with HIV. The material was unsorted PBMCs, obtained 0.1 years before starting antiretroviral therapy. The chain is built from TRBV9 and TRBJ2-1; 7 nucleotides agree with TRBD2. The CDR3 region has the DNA TGTGCCAGCAGCGTGAGCGGGAACTACAATGAGCAGTTCTTC. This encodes CASSVSGNYNEQFF.